These T cell receptor beta chains were read from a single sample in a study of T cells in Graves' hyperthyroidism and ophthalmopathy. TCRdb analysed the multiplex PCR reads with MiXCR anew, one entry per CDR3 protein. This repertoire shows 400,000 or so distinct CDR3 sequences, over 12% found once; its top ten account for over 25%. The sample taken for sequencing was blood. The origin of the receptors is a man in his fifties with Graves' ophthalmopathy. The CDR3 runs from the conserved cysteine through the conserved F or W. D genes are given only for firm matches. A clone size is listed for some rows: how often the clone was seen (once, few, many), or a class if it is expanded.

d_call j_call clone_size v_call cdr3_aa cdr3_nt
- TRBJ1-6 many TRBV18 CASSDTGAWNSPLHF TGTGCCAGCTCAGATACAGGTGCATGGAATTCACCCCTCCACTTT
TRBD1 TRBJ2-3 many TRBV24-1 CATSDSLQGAHGAQYF TGTGCCACCAGTGATTCCTTACAGGGGGCGCACGGGGCGCAGTATTTT
- TRBJ1-3 - TRBV18 CASSPLSSLQDLSGNTIYF TGTGCCAGCTCACCACTGTCGAGCCTACAGGATCTTTCTGGAAACACCATATATTTT
- TRBJ1-5 many TRBV30 CAWEEGGLANQPQHF TGTGCCTGGGAGGAGGGGGGGCTTGCCAATCAGCCCCAGCATTTT
TRBD1 TRBJ2-1 many TRBV5-8 CASSIARGRDEQFF TGTGCCAGCAGCATCGCTAGGGGGCGAGATGAGCAGTTCTTC
- TRBJ2-2 many TRBV28 CASSLPDSLLTGELFF TGTGCCAGCAGTTTACCGGACTCCCTGCTCACCGGGGAGCTGTTTTTT
- TRBJ2-7 many TRBV12-3/TRBV12-4 CATSSVTYEQYF TGTGCCACAAGTTCCGTAACCTACGAGCAGTACTTC
- TRBJ2-1 many TRBV11-2 CASSLDPSGFINEQFF TGTGCCAGCAGCTTAGATCCCTCGGGATTCATAAATGAGCAGTTCTTC
TRBD1 TRBJ2-2 many TRBV28 CASITGGWTGELFF TGTGCCAGCATAACAGGGGGTTGGACCGGGGAGCTGTTTTTT
TRBD1 TRBJ2-5 few TRBV7-9 CASSPHRRDRGRSQYF TGTGCCAGCAGCCCGCACCGCAGGGACAGGGGTCGTTCCCAGTACTTC
- TRBJ1-6 - TRBV7-2 CASSRQPSPLHF TGTGCCAGCAGCCGACAGCCCTCACCCCTCCACTTT
- TRBJ2-2 few TRBV5-1 CASSLLAPNTGELFF TGCGCCAGCAGCTTGTTAGCCCCGAACACCGGGGAGCTGTTTTTT
- TRBJ2-3 many TRBV18 CASSTLVTDTQYF TGTGCCAGCTCAACACTAGTGACAGATACGCAGTATTTT
- TRBJ1-1 many TRBV18 CASSRRDTQTEAFF TGTGCCAGCTCACGCAGGGACACACAGACTGAAGCTTTCTTT
- TRBJ1-1 - TRBV19 CASSPYQATEAFF TGTGCCAGTAGTCCTTACCAGGCGACTGAAGCTTTCTTT
TRBD2 TRBJ2-7 many TRBV20-1 CSAGGFTGGYYEQYF TGCAGTGCTGGGGGTTTTACGGGAGGCTACTACGAGCAGTACTTC
- TRBJ1-1 few TRBV29-1 CSVDAKHGALAEAFF TGCAGCGTCGACGCAAAACACGGGGCGTTAGCTGAAGCTTTCTTT
- TRBJ2-5 many TRBV7-9 CASSLGQMMETQYF TGTGCCAGCAGCCTCGGACAGATGATGGAGACCCAGTACTTC
TRBD2 TRBJ2-1 many TRBV29-1 CSVGRHNEQFF TGCAGCGTCGGGAGGCACAATGAGCAGTTCTTC
TRBD1 TRBJ1-3 many TRBV7-2 CASSLQGVSGNTIYF TGTGCCAGCAGCTTACAGGGGGTGTCTGGAAACACCATATATTTT
TRBD2 TRBJ2-1 - TRBV6-5 CASSYSLAANNEQFF TGTGCCAGCAGTTACTCACTAGCGGCTAATAATGAGCAGTTCTTC
TRBD2 TRBJ2-7 - TRBV20-1 CSASSFGTSGTYEQYF TGCAGTGCTAGTTCCTTTGGGACTAGCGGAACCTACGAGCAGTACTTC
- TRBJ2-3 many TRBV5-1 CASSSAASTDTQYF TGCGCCAGCAGCTCGGCTGCTAGCACAGATACGCAGTATTTT
- TRBJ1-4 many TRBV30 CAWSRRGGEKLFF TGTGCCTGGAGTCGCAGGGGAGGGGAAAAACTGTTTTTT
TRBD1 TRBJ1-2 many TRBV6-1 CASSPRDRALGRGGYTF TGTGCCAGCAGTCCCCGAGACAGGGCTTTGGGACGGGGTGGCTACACCTTC
- TRBJ1-6 many TRBV12-3/TRBV12-4 CASRDAGGSPLHF TGTGCCAGCCGGGACGCCGGGGGTTCACCCCTCCACTTT
- TRBJ2-5 - TRBV7-2 CASSGPPGGGTQYF TGTGCCAGCAGCGGACCGCCGGGGGGCGGGACCCAGTACTTC
- TRBJ2-7 many TRBV30 CASIGTVSYEQYF TGTGCCTCGATAGGGACGGTGTCCTACGAGCAGTACTTC
- TRBJ2-1 few TRBV20-1 CSARGVGYEQFF TGCAGTGCTAGAGGAGTAGGTTATGAGCAGTTCTTC
- TRBJ2-7 many TRBV7-8 CASSLDSSGAREQYF TGTGCCAGCAGCTTAGATTCCTCCGGTGCCCGGGAGCAGTACTTC
- TRBJ1-1 few TRBV27 CASFAANTEAFF TGTGCCAGTTTCGCGGCGAACACTGAAGCTTTCTTT